These 15 T cell receptor beta chains originate from one sample sequenced in a study of blood T cell repertoires in COVID-19. The data were produced by immunoSEQ multiplex PCR, yet TCRdb's version contains in-frame clones alone and is incomplete. This table holds over 110,000 clones, roughly 84% found once. Sequenced: PBMCs or T cells enriched from blood (not recorded which). The source of these receptors is a man aged 50 to 59 in a cohort exposed to, infected with or recovered from COVID-19 (not recorded which).

The J gene is TRBJ2-7, the V gene TRBV6-5; D may be TRBD2 (6 bases). The CDR3 has 16 amino acids. CDR1 MNHEY and CDR2 SVGAGI come from the germline V gene. With 2 bases removed from V and 1 base from J, the gap between germline ends came to 15 bases. The CDR3 protein is CASSYTTGVGSYEQYF. CDR3 coding DNA: TGTGCCAGCAGTTACACTACGGGGGTCGGATCCTACGAGCAGTACTTC.

This clone occurred once. V gene TRBV5-1 combines with J gene TRBJ2-3, with unresolved D. Trimming left V 1 base short and J 6 bases short, with 6 bases between. Germline V gene data show CDR1 as SGHRS and CDR2 as YFSETQ. The CDR3 sequence is 12 residues long. The CDR3 protein is CASSLSLDTQYF. The DNA of the CDR3 is TGCGCCAGCAGCTTGTCGTTGGATACGCAGTATTTT.

The V and J genes are TRBV7-2 and TRBJ1-2; D ambiguous. The V end was cut by 2 bases, the J end by 8 bases, with 6 bases between. This CDR3 spans 11 amino acids. CDR1 and CDR2 from the germline V gene are SGHTA and FQGNSA. As DNA, the CDR3 is TGTGCCAGCAGCTTAATCTCCGGCTACACCTTC. Translating gives CASSLISGYTF.

The chain recombines TRBV20-1 with TRBJ1-2; 8 bases are shared with TRBD1. This CDR3 is built from 13 residues. From germline, CDR1 is DFQATT and CDR2 SNEGSKA (reference sequence). V lost 5 bases and J lost 2; bases outside the gene matches: 4. The CDR3 region has the DNA TGCAGTGCTGGTGGACAGGGAAACTATGGCTACACCTTC. Protein sequence: CSAGGQGNYGYTF.

The chain joins TRBV5-1 to TRBJ2-5; 10 positions match TRBD1. The CDR3 is made up of 15 amino acids. Germline V CDR1 and CDR2: SGHRS, YFSETQ. Trimming cost V 7 bases and J 2 bases; bases outside gene matches: 8. The CDR3 DNA follows: TGCGCCAGCCGACAGGGGGCGAGTCAGCAAGAGACCCAGTACTTC. Translation: CASRQGASQQETQYF.

This clone was counted a single time. The chain uses TRBV6-5 and TRBJ1-1, with D possibly being TRBD1 (6 bases). Trimming took 4 bases from V and 5 from J, leaving 14 bases between them. The CDR3 is 14 amino acids. The germline CDR1 and CDR2 sequences are MNHEY and SVGAGI. The CDR3 region has the DNA TGTGCCAGCAGTTTAATACAGGGTCCGACTGAAGCTTTCTTT. Translated, it gives CASSLIQGPTEAFF.

This chain joins TRBV5-4 and TRBJ1-4, with 8 bases fitting TRBD1. The CDR3 runs to 13 residues. Losses at the gene ends were 5 bases for V and 11 bases for J; bases not matched to a gene: 8. CDR1 and CDR2 (germline): SGHNT, YYREEE (reference sequence). CDR3 amino acids: CASSTTDREKLFF. DNA of the CDR3: TGTGCCAGCAGTACAACGGACAGGGAGAAACTGTTTTTT.

The rearrangement uses TRBV19 and TRBJ2-7; no clear D. Germline lookup yields CDR1 LNHDA and CDR2 SQIVND (reference sequence). Trimming removed 8 bases from V and 6 bases from J, with 11 bases in between. This CDR3 comprises 11 residues. The CDR3 protein is CASRNSGEQYF. CDR3 bases: TGTGCCAGTCGAAACAGTGGCGAGCAGTACTTC.

For the CDR3, the DNA is TGCAGCGTTGAAATCCTTGGGCTTGCCTACGAGCAGTACTTC. Translating it yields CSVEILGLAYEQYF. The chain links TRBV29-1 to TRBJ2-7; no reliable D call. CDR1 and CDR2 from the germline V gene are SQVTM and ANQGSEA. Trimming removed 2 bases at V and 2 bases at J, with 13 bases between. This CDR3 comprises 14 residues.

CDR3 sequence reads: CASRDKTYEQYF. In DNA form, the CDR3 reads TGCGCCAGCAGGGACAAGACCTACGAGCAGTACTTC. This chain connects TRBV5-1 to TRBJ2-7; tentative D call: TRBD1 (5 bases). V gave up 5 bases and J gave up 2 bases, with 8 bases separating them. This CDR3 region has 12 residues. The germline gives CDR1 SGHRS, CDR2 YFSETQ.

In this sample, this clone turned up a few times. CDR3 protein: CASSPGLADEQFF. The CDR3 region has the DNA TGTGCCAGTAGCCCGGGACTAGCAGATGAGCAGTTCTTC. The chain couples TRBV19 to TRBJ2-1; 9 bases map to TRBD2. With 6 bases clipped from V and 8 bases from J, the junction kept 5 bases outside the gene matches. The germline V gene has CDR1 LNHDA and CDR2 SQIVND (reference sequence). This CDR3 is 13 amino acids long. The whole variable domain, remainder taken from reference TRBV19 and TRBJ2-1, is DGGITQSPKYLFRKEGQNVTLSCEQNLNHDAMYWYRQDPGQGLRLIYYSQIVNDFQKGDIAEGYSVSREKKESFPLTVTSAQKNPTAFYLCASSPGLADEQFFGPGTRLTVL.

This chain joins TRBV5-1 and TRBJ2-3; 8 bases line up with TRBD2. CDR1 is SGHRS, CDR2 YFSETQ, per germline. V dropped 4 bases and J dropped 0; count of bases not matched to a gene: 10. The CDR3 has 17 residues. The DNA of the CDR3 is TGCGCCAGCAGCCTAAAATCAGCGGGAGATAGCACAGATACGCAGTATTTT. It is translated as CASSLKSAGDSTDTQYF.

The rearrangement uses TRBV4-3 and TRBJ1-2; no reliable D call. Trimming took off 0 bases at V and 8 bases at J, with 19 bases between the two ends. The CDR3 extends over 16 amino acids. Germline lookup yields CDR1 LGHNA and CDR2 YSLEER. Here the CDR3 DNA reads TGCGCCAGCAGCCAAGATACGCAACAGTTGTTCTGGGGCTACACCTTC. Translating it yields CASSQDTQQLFWGYTF.

The chain is built from TRBV7-2 and TRBJ2-1; 7 bases map to TRBD2. Trimming cost V 3 bases and J 8 bases; bases outside gene matches: 10. This CDR3 has 15 amino acids. The germline CDR1 and CDR2 sequences are SGHTA and FQGNSA. This chain's CDR3 is CASSLRGRISDEQFF. CDR3 DNA sequence: TGTGCCAGCAGCTTGCGCGGGAGAATTAGCGATGAGCAGTTCTTC.

The rearrangement links TRBV29-1 to TRBJ2-3; TRBD1 matches 10 bases. Germline V gives CDR1 SQVTM, CDR2 ANQGSEA. Trimming took 7 bases from V and 1 from J; bases not matched to a gene: 8. The CDR3 totals 15 residues. CDR3 in DNA: TGCAGCGGTTCCGGGACAGGGGACGGCACAGATACGCAGTATTTT. Protein sequence: CSGSGTGDGTDTQYF.